Following are 23 T cell receptor beta chains from one sample sequenced in a study of breast tumors, draining lymph nodes, adjacent tissues. Breast cancer patients provided tissue from their axillary draining lymph nodes. From the multiplex PCR reads, TCRdb called clonotypes with MiXCR, one entry per CDR3 protein. The sample carries about 130,000 distinct CDR3 sequences, about 20% recorded once. Source material: axillary lymph node tissue. These receptor sequences come from a female donor with breast cancer. Some clones in this sample may be carry-over from other donors' samples.

This clonotype was seen many times. V is TRBV20-1 and J is TRBJ2-5; weak D call: TRBD2 (6 bases). This CDR3 has 18 residues. Per the germline V gene, CDR1 is DFQATT and CDR2 is SNEGSKA (reference sequence). V lost 0 bases, J lost 4 bases, and 24 bases lay in between. CDR3: CSARDSMSGGVRGETQYF. CDR3 nucleotides: TGCAGTGCTAGAGATTCAATGTCGGGCGGGGTACGGGGAGAGACCCAGTACTTC.

This clonotype came up many times. The chain employs TRBV2 and TRBJ2-2; D may be TRBD1 (5 bases). Germline CDR1 and CDR2: SNHLY and FYNNEI. The V gene lost 5 bases and the J gene lost 0 bases, with 13 bases spanning the gap. CDR3 size: 16 residues. The CDR3 here is CASSSDSPANTGELFF. Written as DNA, the CDR3 is TGTGCCAGCAGTTCCGACAGCCCCGCGAACACCGGGGAGCTGTTTTTT.

This clonotype was picked up many times. The chain recombines TRBV6-6 with TRBJ1-3; possibly TRBD1 for D (5 bases). The CDR3 contains 16 residues. V lost 8 bases and J 0 bases, leaving 17 bases between the germline ends. Germline V gene lookup returns CDR1 MNHNY and CDR2 SVGAGI (reference sequence). CDR3 sequence reads: CASSLLGHSSGNTIYF. The CDR3 DNA sequence: TGTGCCAGCTCCTTACTCGGACATAGCTCTGGAAACACCATATATTTT.

This clonotype was found many times. The chain has TRBV4-1 and TRBJ2-7, with D unresolved. Trimming took 0 bases from V and 0 from J, leaving 9 bases between them. The germline CDR1 and CDR2 sequences are MGHRA and YSYEKL. The CDR3 is made up of 15 amino acids. Here the CDR3 DNA reads TGCGCCAGCAGCCAAGATGCGTCGAGCTCCTACGAGCAGTACTTC. This encodes CASSQDASSSYEQYF.

In this sample, this clonotype turned up many times. The chain links TRBV20-1 to TRBJ2-5; D not resolved. The CDR3 is 13 amino acids. Trimming removed 2 bases from V and 5 bases from J, with 12 bases in between. CDR1 is DFQATT and CDR2 is SNEGSKA in the germline V gene (reference sequence). The DNA for the CDR3 is TGCAGTGCTAGACTCCTAGTCCTTGAGACCCAGTACTTC. As protein: CSARLLVLETQYF.

The table lists this clonotype with many counts. The V gene is TRBV9, the J gene TRBJ1-2; 7 bases align to TRBD1. Per the germline V gene, CDR1 is SGDLS and CDR2 is YYNGEE. The junction had 10 bases not matched to a gene; V was cut back by 5 bases and J by 6 bases. The length of the CDR3 is 14 residues. The CDR3 loop reads CASSDGQARDGYTF. The CDR3 coding sequence is TGTGCCAGCAGTGACGGACAGGCGAGGGATGGCTACACCTTC.

This clonotype was seen many times. DNA for the CDR3: TGCAGTGCTTCCCCGGGACAGGGAGCCTCACCCCTCCACTTT. This translates into CSASPGQGASPLHF. The chain carries TRBV20-1 and TRBJ1-6; 9 bases are shared with TRBD1. Germline V gives CDR1 DFQATT, CDR2 SNEGSKA (reference sequence). V shed 5 bases and J 10 bases; nucleotides not matched to a gene: 9. The CDR3 covers 14 residues.

This clonotype was counted ten times or more. This chain joins TRBV20-1 and TRBJ2-1; 14 bases agree with TRBD2. Germline loops: CDR1 DFQATT, CDR2 SNEGSKA (reference sequence). This CDR3 is 15 amino acids long. The CDR3 DNA reads as TGCAGCCTCGGAGGGACTAGCGGGAGTTTGGCTGAGCAGTTCTTC. Protein: CSLGGTSGSLAEQFF.

The sample holds many counts of this clonotype. The chain carries TRBV10-3 and TRBJ2-1; weak D call: TRBD2 (6 bases). This CDR3 has 16 residues. Germline V gives CDR1 ENHRY, CDR2 SYGVKD. Trimming stripped 6 bases from V and 8 bases from J, with 23 bases between. CDR3 DNA sequence: TGTGCCATCAGAACAACCGGGACTCCTAAAGGCGATGAGCAGTTCTTC. This sequence encodes CAIRTTGTPKGDEQFF.

The rearrangement links TRBV19 to TRBJ1-1; D is unclear. V was shortened by 3 bases and J by 0 bases, with 8 bases between the two germline ends. Germline loops: CDR1 LNHDA, CDR2 SQIVND (reference sequence). This CDR3 has 14 amino acids. This chain's CDR3 is CASSMSRVNTEAFF. The CDR3 nucleotides are TGTGCCAGTAGTATGAGTCGGGTGAACACTGAAGCTTTCTTT. Variable domain in full (rest from reference TRBV19 and TRBJ1-1): DGGITQSPKYLFRKEGQNVTLSCEQNLNHDAMYWYRQDPGQGLRLIYYSQIVNDFQKGDIAEGYSVSREKKESFPLTVTSAQKNPTAFYLCASSMSRVNTEAFFGQGTRLTVV.

In this sample, this clonotype turned up a few times. The chain has TRBV27 and TRBJ2-7; possibly TRBD2 for D (6 bases). The CDR3 has 11 residues. The V and J ends lost 6 bases and 6 bases respectively, with 9 bases between them. CDR1 and CDR2 (germline): MNHEY, SMNVEV (reference sequence). As DNA, the CDR3 is TGTGCCAGCAGGACTAGGTCCGAGCAGTACTTC. As protein: CASRTRSEQYF.

About this clonotype: Because it lacks the conserved phenylalanine or tryptophan at the end, this CDR3 is likely a read error. The chain joins TRBV11-2 to TRBJ2-1, with D hard to call. V dropped 5 bases and J dropped 4 bases, with 3 bases sitting between them. The CDR3 covers 11 residues. The germline V gene has CDR1 SGHAT and CDR2 FQNNGV. CDR3 loop: CASSPYNEQFL. The CDR3 region has the DNA TGTGCCAGCAGCCCATACAATGAGCAGTTCCTC.

For this clonotype: A much larger clone differs by one base, so this may be a read error. This chain links TRBV19 with TRBJ1-2; maybe TRBD1 (5 bases). The CDR3 is 12 amino acids. Per germline, CDR1 LNHDA and CDR2 SQIVND (reference sequence). Between the trimmed V and J ends, which lost 2 bases and 12 bases, there was a span of 13 bases. The CDR3 nucleotides read TGTGCCAGTAGTATAAAGGGGTACGGCAACACCTTC. Translated: CASSIKGYGNTF. The variable domain in full, completed from reference TRBV19 and TRBJ1-2, reads DGGITQSPKYLFRKEGQNVTLSCEQNLNHDAMYWYRQDPGQGLRLIYYSQIVNDFQKGDIAEGYSVSREKKESFPLTVTSAQKNPTAFYLCASSIKGYGNTFGSGTRLTVV.

This clonotype was recorded many times. The genes are TRBV7-9 and TRBJ2-3; 8 bases are shared with TRBD2. The V and J ends lost 2 bases and 5 bases, in that order; junction bases with no gene match: 0. Germline V gene lookup returns CDR1 SEHNR and CDR2 FQNEAQ (reference sequence). There are 13 residues in the CDR3. CDR3 loop: CASSLLAGDTQYF. As DNA, the CDR3 is TGTGCCAGCAGCTTACTAGCGGGAGATACGCAGTATTTT.

The table lists this clonotype with a few counts. The CDR3 coding sequence is TGTGCCAGCAGCAGAGCGGGAGGGGGCACCGGGGAGCTGTTTTTT. As protein: CASSRAGGGTGELFF. The chain combines TRBV3-1 with TRBJ2-2; the match to TRBD2 covers 10 bases. Germline values: CDR1 LGHDT, CDR2 YNNKEL (reference sequence). The CDR3 spans 15 residues. Unmatched junction bases numbered 4, after V lost 5 bases and J lost 4 bases.

This clonotype was counted ten times or more. The V and J genes are TRBV6-5 and TRBJ2-7; unclear D gene. V was trimmed by 0 bases and J by 3 bases, leaving 18 bases between them. This CDR3 is 17 amino acids long. Germline loops: CDR1 MNHEY, CDR2 SVGAGI. The CDR3 is CASSYSIRPTPNYEQYF. Here the CDR3 DNA reads TGTGCCAGCAGTTACTCGATAAGGCCTACACCCAACTACGAGCAGTACTTC.

V usage is TRBV14 and J usage is TRBJ1-5; tentative D call: TRBD1 (6 bases). V dropped 3 bases and J dropped 7 bases, with 16 bases sitting between them. CDR1 and CDR2 from the germline V gene are SGHDN and FVKESK. The CDR3 is 15 residues long. CDR3 bases: TGTGCCAGCAGCCACACCCAGGGGACTTGGCAGCCCCAGCATTTT. It specifies CASSHTQGTWQPQHF.

Concerning this clonotype: Being one base from a much bigger clone, this may be a read error. The chain recombines TRBV30 with TRBJ2-1; TRBD2 aligns across 7 bases. This CDR3 has 14 residues. Germline values: CDR1 GTSNPN, CDR2 SVGIG (reference sequence). V gave up 1 base and J gave up 8 bases; unmatched junction bases: 8. The CDR3 reads CAWSGAGVDYEQFF. The CDR3, as DNA: TGTGCCTGGAGTGGCGCGGGAGTAGACTATGAGCAGTTCTTC. The entire variable domain, with the rest obtained from reference TRBV30 and TRBJ2-1, is as follows: SQTIHQWPATLVQPVGSPLSLECTVEGTSNPNLYWYRQAAGRGLQLLFYSVGIGQISSEVPQNLSASRPQDRQFILSSKKLLLSDSGFYLCAWSGAGVDYEQFFGPGTRLTVL.

This clonotype was observed at least ten times. The gene calls are TRBV5-1 and TRBJ2-1, with D unresolved. The ends were cut back, 1 base at V and 1 base at J, with 6 bases in the middle. Per germline, CDR1 SGHRS and CDR2 YFSETQ. The CDR3 loop spans 14 amino acids. The DNA for the CDR3 is TGCGCCAGCAGCTTGTCACCGTCCTACAATGAGCAGTTCTTC. Its protein is CASSLSPSYNEQFF.

Turning to this clonotype: A much larger clone lies a single base off, so this may be a read error. The chain recombines TRBV20-1 with TRBJ2-1; 8 bases are a match to TRBD2. This CDR3 region has 16 residues. The germline V gene encodes CDR1 DFQATT and CDR2 SNEGSKA (reference sequence). Trimming at V came to 3 bases and at J to 7 bases, leaving 14 bases not matched to a gene. DNA of the CDR3: TGCAGTGCTAGGTTCGGGGGGGGAGGTCCATTAAATGAGCAGTTCTTC. It specifies CSARFGGGGPLNEQFF.

This clonotype was seen many times. This chain joins TRBV4-1 and TRBJ2-3; the match to TRBD1 covers 8 bases. The CDR3 sequence is 17 residues long. Trimming cost V 2 bases and J 9 bases; bases outside gene matches: 16. Germline V gene sequence: CDR1 MGHRA, CDR2 YSYEKL. Here the CDR3 DNA reads TGCGCCAGCAGCCAATTCGGCCTGGGACAGGTGAAAGAGACGCAGTATTTT. Amino acid sequence: CASSQFGLGQVKETQYF.

This clonotype was counted ten times or more. V is TRBV5-5 and J is TRBJ2-7; possible D gene TRBD2, 6 bases. The germline gives CDR1 SGHKS, CDR2 YYEKEE (reference sequence). V lost 3 bases, J lost 6 bases, and 22 bases lay in between. This CDR3 is 16 amino acids long. CDR3 coding DNA: TGTGCCAGCAGCTCCATATCTGGCGGGAAGGCCGGCGAGCAGTACTTC. This encodes CASSSISGGKAGEQYF.

At least ten counts were recorded for this clonotype. The chain uses TRBV12-3 or TRBV12-4 and TRBJ2-7; 7 bases match TRBD1. The CDR3 extends over 13 amino acids. Trimming removed 10 bases from V and 2 bases from J; junction bases left unmatched: 8. The CDR3 region has the DNA TGTGCCAACACGACAGGGACAACCTACGAGCAGTACTTC. It specifies CANTTGTTYEQYF.